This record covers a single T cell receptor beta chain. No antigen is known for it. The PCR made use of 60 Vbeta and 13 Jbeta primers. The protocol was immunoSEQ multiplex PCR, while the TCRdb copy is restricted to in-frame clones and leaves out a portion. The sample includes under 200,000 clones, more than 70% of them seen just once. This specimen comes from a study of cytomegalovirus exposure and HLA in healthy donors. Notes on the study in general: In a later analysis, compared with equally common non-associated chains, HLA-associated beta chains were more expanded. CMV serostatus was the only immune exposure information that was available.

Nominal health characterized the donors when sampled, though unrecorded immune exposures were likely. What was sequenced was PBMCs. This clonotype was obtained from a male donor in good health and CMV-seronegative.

In DNA, the CDR3 is TGTGCCAGCAGCCAAGACAGGACTAGCCTGGAGACCCAGTACTTC. This gives the protein CASSQDRTSLETQYF. The V call is TRBV14, the J call TRBJ2-5; TRBD2 agrees at 8 bases. Germline V gene sequence: CDR1 SGHDN, CDR2 FVKESK. V gave up 0 bases and J gave up 5 bases; unmatched junction bases: 5. The length of the CDR3 is 15 residues.